This T cell receptor (beta chain) was recorded in a study of blood T cell repertoires in COVID-19. The overall study: There were acute and convalescent COVID-19 samples, and they came from the United States, Italy and Spain.

In germline, CDR1 is SGHRS, CDR2 YFSETQ. CDR3 length equals 13 residues. J was trimmed by 6 bases and V by 5 bases; bases with no gene match: 7. As handled by the study authors: It was from reference gene primer amplification that nucleated cell counts were estimated. The data were produced by immunoSEQ multiplex PCR, yet TCRdb's version contains in-frame clones alone and is incomplete. V, J and clone size were drawn from that table, and D and trimming were deduced from the DNA. The sample includes 160,000 or so clones, about 84% of them seen just once. Ages ranged from roughly 18 to 95 years, with residence in 24 US areas. Symptom resolution, clearance, or two negative PCRs marked donors in Cohort 3 as recovered.

This chain connects TRBV5-1 to TRBJ1-1; 7 nucleotides match TRBD1. Material for sequencing was PBMCs or T cells enriched from blood (not recorded which). The TCR comes from a man aged 35 to 55 who had recovered from COVID-19. The CDR3: CASRMTGIPEAFF. CDR3 coding DNA: TGCGCCAGCAGGATGACAGGGATCCCTGAAGCTTTCTTT.